This T cell receptor beta chain is drawn from a study of T cells in Graves' hyperthyroidism and ophthalmopathy. This clonotype appeared many times. Its antigen is unknown. Subjects aged 18 to 65 presented with newly diagnosed hyperthyroidism of less than 2 months' duration. V gave up 7 bases and J gave up 7 bases; unmatched junction bases: 12. The CDR3 is 13 amino acids. The V gene's germline CDR1 is DFQATT and CDR2 SNEGSKA (reference sequence). Study-wide findings and caveats: Among clonotypes expanded in thyroid above 0.001, most were also found in blood.

Amplification of TCR beta CDR3 regions was performed using RNA transcripts as template. HTBI primers were employed in a first-round RT-PCR of the TCR CDR3. Each CDR3 protein gets one entry after TCRdb re-called the multiplex PCR reads with MiXCR. This table holds more than 300,000 distinct CDR3 sequences, 15% to 20% found once. The specimen sequenced was blood. The rearrangement joins TRBV20-1 to TRBJ1-2; 7 bases line up with TRBD1. The receptor comes from a woman in her 30s with Graves' hyperthyroidism that later progressed to Graves' ophthalmopathy. In DNA form, the CDR3 reads TGCAGTGGCACGATAGGGGGCCGGGGTGGCTACACCTTC. Its protein is CSGTIGGRGGYTF.